This T cell receptor beta chain is from a study of blood T cell repertoires in COVID-19 (dated by TCRdb to 2020 to 2021). Describing the broader study: Samples covering the acute and convalescent phases of COVID-19 were provided by collaborators in the United States, Italy and Spain. The sample metadata nearly always contained a de-identified subject ID, COVID-19 status, age in years and sex. The repertoires were released in a freely available public database meant as a resource for research on the immune response to SARS-CoV-2. Where available, HLA class I and class II types were taken from metadata supplied by the sample provider and were not determined by assay-based typing. Subjects who had been exposed to COVID-19, were actively infected with it, or had recovered from it provided the deeply sampled blood TCRbeta repertoires that made up the dataset. The material from the prospective study consisted of cDNA or gDNA derived from T cells, B-cell-depleted T cells, or PBMCs. Samples were obtained from the ongoing ImmuneRACE study (first 160 participants) and from over 1,000 subjects provided by 6 global collaborators.

In Seattle, one collaborating source enrolled patients while the infection was active and tracked those patients longitudinally over the course of disease. The collaborating institutions used their own protocols to collect whole blood in K2EDTA tubes. Collaborator samples were shipped for TCRbeta analysis as frozen whole blood, isolated PBMCs, or DNA extracted from either sample type. Here is what the overall study found, with its caveats: Clinical and demographic metadata were provided uncurated, with the amount varying by source and participant.

TCRbeta CDR3 regions were amplified from genomic DNA using the immunoSEQ Assay, a bias-controlled multiplex PCR. The paper's data handling went like this. Nucleated cell counts per sample were estimated from amplification of reference gene primers within the assay. To quantify the absolute abundance of each unique TCRbeta CDR3 rearrangement, sequence reads were collapsed and filtered. For each sample, productive Simpson clonality was calculated as the square root of Simpson's diversity index over productive rearrangements. The table was pulled from immuneACCESS by TCRdb, which kept in-frame rearrangements only. Such tables lose some clones; where checked, under half of the loss comes from unresolved V genes, and the rest has no known cause. That table is the source of V, J and clone size, and D and trimming were worked out from the DNA. The sample profile shows about 98,000 clones; around 87% of them were found once. The ten largest clones represent approximately 5.4% of the sample.

On this clone itself: Its antigen has not been determined. Base-call qualities are not available, and no considerably larger clone is one nucleotide away.

According to the germline V gene (reference sequence), CDR1 reads LGHDT and CDR2 reads YNNKEL. The junction shows trimming of 1 base on V and 7 bases on J, and the gene matches do not reach 5 bases of it. Taken from cysteine to phenylalanine, the CDR3 has 15 residues. The kept DNA is CDR3 alone, 45 bases in frame from the first base. Sequenced material: peripheral blood. The sequence is built from TRBV3-1 (or the pseudogene TRBV3-2) and TRBJ2-1; TRBD1 aligns with 9 central bases. This TCR was recovered from a woman between 50 and 59 years old with COVID-19, enrolled during active disease. The DNA reads as follows: TGTGCCAGCAGCCAAGCCCCGACAGGGGGAAATGAGCAGTTCTTC. It is translated as CASSQAPTGGNEQFF.